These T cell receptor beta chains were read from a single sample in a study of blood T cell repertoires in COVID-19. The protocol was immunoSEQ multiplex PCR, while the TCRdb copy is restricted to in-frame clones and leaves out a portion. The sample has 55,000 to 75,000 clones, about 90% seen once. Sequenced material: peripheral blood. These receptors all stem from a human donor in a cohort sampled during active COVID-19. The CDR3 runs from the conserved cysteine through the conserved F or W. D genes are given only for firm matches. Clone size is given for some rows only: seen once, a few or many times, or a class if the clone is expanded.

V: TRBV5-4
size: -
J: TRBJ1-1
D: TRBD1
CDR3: CASSLQGGNTEAFF
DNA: TGTGCCAGCAGCTTACAGGGGGGGAACACTGAAGCTTTCTTT

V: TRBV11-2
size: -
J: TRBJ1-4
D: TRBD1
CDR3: CASSLDRDNEKLFF
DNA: TGTGCCAGCAGCTTGGACAGGGATAATGAAAAACTGTTTTTT

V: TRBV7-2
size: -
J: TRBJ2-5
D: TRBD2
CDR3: CASSLVLAGGFQETQYF
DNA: TGTGCCAGCAGCTTAGTCCTAGCGGGGGGATTTCAAGAGACCCAGTACTTC

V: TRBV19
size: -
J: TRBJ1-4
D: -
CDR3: CASSPPLGFGNEKLFF
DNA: TGTGCCAGTAGTCCCCCCCTGGGCTTTGGTAATGAAAAACTGTTTTTT

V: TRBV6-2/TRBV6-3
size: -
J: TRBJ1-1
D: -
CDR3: CASSWRSNTEAFF
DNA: TGTGCCAGCAGTTGGAGATCGAACACTGAAGCTTTCTTT

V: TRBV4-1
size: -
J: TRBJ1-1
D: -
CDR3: CASSPYPNMNTEAFF
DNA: TGCGCCAGCAGCCCCTACCCCAATATGAACACTGAAGCTTTCTTT

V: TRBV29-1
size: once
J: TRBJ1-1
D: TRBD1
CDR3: CSVEDYAGGLKRETEAFF
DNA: TGCAGCGTTGAAGATTATGCAGGGGGCTTGAAACGTGAGACTGAAGCTTTCTTT

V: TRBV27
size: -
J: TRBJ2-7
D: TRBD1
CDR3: CASSLLGGANEQYF
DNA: TGTGCCAGCAGTTTATTAGGGGGCGCGAACGAGCAGTACTTC

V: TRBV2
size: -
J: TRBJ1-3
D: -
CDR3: CASGEGRLGDTIYF
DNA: TGTGCCAGCGGGGAGGGACGGCTGGGGGACACCATATATTTT

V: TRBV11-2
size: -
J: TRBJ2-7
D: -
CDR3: CASSPGRYRTTYEQYF
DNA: TGTGCCAGCAGCCCGGGACGGTACAGGACTACCTACGAGCAGTACTTC

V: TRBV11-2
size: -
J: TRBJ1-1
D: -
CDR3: CASSPFRTALNTEAFF
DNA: TGTGCCAGCAGCCCTTTCCGGACAGCCTTGAACACTGAAGCTTTCTTT

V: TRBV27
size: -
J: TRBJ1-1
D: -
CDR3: CASSLLPGNTEAFF
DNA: TGTGCCAGCAGTTTATTACCAGGAAACACTGAAGCTTTCTTT

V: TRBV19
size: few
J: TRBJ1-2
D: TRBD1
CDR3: CASSPAGQGSYGYTF
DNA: TGTGCCAGTAGTCCAGCTGGACAGGGCAGCTATGGCTACACCTTC

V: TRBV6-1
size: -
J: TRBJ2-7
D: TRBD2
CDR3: CASSALISGATYEQYF
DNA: TGTGCCAGCAGTGCCCTAATTAGCGGGGCGACCTACGAGCAGTACTTC

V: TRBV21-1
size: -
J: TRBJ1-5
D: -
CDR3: CASSKRHLFRTAPRKPPQHF
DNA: TGTGCCAGCAGCAAACGGCATCTCTTCCGGACAGCACCGCGAAAGCCGCCCCAGCATTTT

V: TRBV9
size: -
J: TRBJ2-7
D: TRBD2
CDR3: CASSPQRGDSYEQYF
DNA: TGTGCCAGCAGCCCGCAGCGGGGGGACTCCTACGAGCAGTACTTC

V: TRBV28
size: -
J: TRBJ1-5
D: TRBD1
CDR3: CASTEQGTGQPQHF
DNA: TGTGCCAGCACAGAACAGGGGACGGGTCAGCCCCAGCATTTT

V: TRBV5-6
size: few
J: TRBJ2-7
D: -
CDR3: CASSPGTQGEQYF
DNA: TGTGCCAGCAGCCCAGGTACCCAGGGCGAGCAGTACTTC

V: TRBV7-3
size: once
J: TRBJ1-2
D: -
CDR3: CASSFGDNYGYTF
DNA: TGTGCCAGCAGCTTCGGGGATAACTATGGCTACACCTTC

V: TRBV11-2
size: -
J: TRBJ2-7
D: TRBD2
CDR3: CASSLVRGLRYEQYF
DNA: TGTGCCAGCAGCTTAGTGCGGGGGTTAAGATACGAGCAGTACTTC

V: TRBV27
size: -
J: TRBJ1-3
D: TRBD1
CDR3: CASTPLNRGRPGNTIYF
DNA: TGTGCCAGCACCCCTCTTAACAGGGGGCGCCCTGGAAACACCATATATTTT

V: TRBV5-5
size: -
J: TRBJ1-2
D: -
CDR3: CASSLAVDLSGYTF
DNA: TGTGCCAGCAGCTTGGCCGTGGACTTGAGTGGCTACACCTTC

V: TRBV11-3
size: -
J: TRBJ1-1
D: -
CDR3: CASSAGPPGLNTEAFF
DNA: TGTGCCAGCAGCGCCGGTCCCCCAGGGTTGAACACTGAAGCTTTCTTT

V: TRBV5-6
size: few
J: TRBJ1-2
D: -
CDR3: CASSFRGSMNYGYTF
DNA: TGTGCCAGCAGCTTCCGGGGTTCAATGAACTATGGCTACACCTTC

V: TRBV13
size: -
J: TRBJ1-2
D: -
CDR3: CASSLGYGGEEGYTF
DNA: TGTGCCAGCAGCTTAGGGTACGGGGGTGAGGAAGGCTACACCTTC

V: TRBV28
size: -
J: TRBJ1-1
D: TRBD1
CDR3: CASSRNRGSNTEAFF
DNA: TGTGCCAGCAGTCGAAACAGGGGCTCGAACACTGAAGCTTTCTTT

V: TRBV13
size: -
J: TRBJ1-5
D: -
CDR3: CASSSRRGNQPQHF
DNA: TGTGCCAGCAGCTCTCGACGGGGTAATCAGCCCCAGCATTTT

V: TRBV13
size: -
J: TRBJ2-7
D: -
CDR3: CASSSGVEEQYF
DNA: TGTGCCAGCAGCTCCGGGGTTGAGGAGCAGTACTTC

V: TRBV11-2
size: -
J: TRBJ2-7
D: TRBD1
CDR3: CASSSGTGPYEQYF
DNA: TGTGCCAGCAGCTCCGGGACAGGTCCCTACGAGCAGTACTTC

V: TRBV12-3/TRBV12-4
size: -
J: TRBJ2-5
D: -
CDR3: CASSFNGEETQYF
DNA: TGTGCCAGCAGTTTTAATGGAGAGGAGACCCAGTACTTC

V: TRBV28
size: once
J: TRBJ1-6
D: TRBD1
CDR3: CASSLVISRGQGSSSPLHF
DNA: TGTGCCAGCAGTTTAGTAATATCCCGGGGACAGGGTTCGTCATCACCCCTCCACTTT

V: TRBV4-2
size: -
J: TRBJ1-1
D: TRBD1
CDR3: CASSQEQGAIDNTEAFF
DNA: TGTGCCAGCAGCCAAGAGCAGGGGGCGATCGACAACACTGAAGCTTTCTTT

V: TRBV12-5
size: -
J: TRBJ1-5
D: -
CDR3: CAVAQGGNQPQHF
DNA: TGTGCCGTGGCCCAGGGTGGCAATCAGCCCCAGCATTTT

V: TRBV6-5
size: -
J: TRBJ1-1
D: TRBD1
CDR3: CASSYRTGGIDTEAFF
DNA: TGTGCCAGCAGTTATCGGACAGGGGGCATTGACACTGAAGCTTTCTTT

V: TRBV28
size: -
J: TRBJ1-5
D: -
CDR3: CASSFTDRSNQPQHF
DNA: TGTGCCAGCAGTTTCACGGACAGAAGCAATCAGCCCCAGCATTTT

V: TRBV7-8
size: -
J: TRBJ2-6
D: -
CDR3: CASSSTSAGTGGANVLTF
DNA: TGTGCCAGCAGCTCAACGTCGGCAGGCACTGGTGGGGCCAACGTCCTGACTTTC

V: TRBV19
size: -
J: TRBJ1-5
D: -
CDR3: CASSINRSGQPQHF
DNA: TGTGCCAGTAGTATTAACAGGAGTGGTCAGCCCCAGCATTTT

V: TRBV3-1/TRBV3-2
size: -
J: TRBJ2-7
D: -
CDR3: CASSQLGGAYEQYF
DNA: TGTGCCAGCAGCCAACTAGGCGGAGCCTACGAGCAGTACTTC

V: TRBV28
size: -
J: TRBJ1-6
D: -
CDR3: CASSPPLLTRNSPLHF
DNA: TGTGCCAGCAGTCCTCCCCTGCTAACCCGAAATTCACCCCTCCACTTT

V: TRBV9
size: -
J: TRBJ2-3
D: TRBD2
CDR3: CASSDSGGPAGAQYF
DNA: TGTGCCAGCAGCGATAGCGGGGGGCCCGCGGGGGCGCAGTATTTT

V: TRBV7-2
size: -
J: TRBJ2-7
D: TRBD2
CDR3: CASSSWGSGGEQYF
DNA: TGTGCCAGCAGCTCGTGGGGTAGCGGGGGGGAGCAGTACTTC

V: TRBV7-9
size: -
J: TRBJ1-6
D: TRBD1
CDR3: CASSVGQGGSSPLHF
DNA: TGTGCCAGCAGCGTGGGACAGGGAGGGTCCTCACCCCTCCACTTT

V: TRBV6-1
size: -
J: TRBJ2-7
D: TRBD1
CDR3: CASSDPGQGAYEQYF
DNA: TGTGCCAGCAGTGACCCGGGACAGGGTGCCTACGAGCAGTACTTC

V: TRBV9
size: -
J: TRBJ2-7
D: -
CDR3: CASSVGRVTHEQYF
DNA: TGTGCCAGCAGCGTAGGTCGGGTTACGCACGAGCAGTACTTC

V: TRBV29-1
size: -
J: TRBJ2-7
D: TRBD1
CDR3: CSVAPGTAHEQYF
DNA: TGCAGCGTAGCCCCAGGGACAGCCCATGAGCAGTACTTC

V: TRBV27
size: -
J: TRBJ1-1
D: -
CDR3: CASSPHRDGTEAFF
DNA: TGTGCCAGCAGTCCCCACAGGGATGGGACTGAAGCTTTCTTT

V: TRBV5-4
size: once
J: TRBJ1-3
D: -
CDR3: CASSLMVQGSGNTIYF
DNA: TGTGCCAGCAGCTTGATGGTGCAGGGCTCTGGAAACACCATATATTTT

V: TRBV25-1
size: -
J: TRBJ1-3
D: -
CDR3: CASSERVGLGRNTIYF
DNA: TGTGCCAGCAGTGAACGTGTTGGGCTCGGAAGAAACACCATATATTTT